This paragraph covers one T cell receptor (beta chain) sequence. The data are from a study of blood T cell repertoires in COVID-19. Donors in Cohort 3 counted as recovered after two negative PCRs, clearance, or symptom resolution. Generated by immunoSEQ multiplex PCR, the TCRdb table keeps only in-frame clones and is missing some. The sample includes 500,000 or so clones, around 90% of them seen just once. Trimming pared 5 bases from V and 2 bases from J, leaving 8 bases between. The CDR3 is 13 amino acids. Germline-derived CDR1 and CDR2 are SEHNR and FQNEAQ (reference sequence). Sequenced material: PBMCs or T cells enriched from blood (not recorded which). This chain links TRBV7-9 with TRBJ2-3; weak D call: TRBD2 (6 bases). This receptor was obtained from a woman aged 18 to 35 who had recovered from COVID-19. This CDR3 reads CASSSGYTDTQYF. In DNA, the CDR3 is TGTGCCAGCAGCAGCGGGTACACAGATACGCAGTATTTT.